Presented here are 16 T cell receptor beta chains from one specimen sequenced in a study of blood T cell repertoires in COVID-19. Assay used: immunoSEQ multiplex PCR; TCRdb lists only in-frame clones, some missing. The sample contains roughly 200,000 clones, nearly 90% of which appear only once. The specimen was peripheral blood. These receptor sequences come from a man aged 50 to 59 with acute or convalescent COVID-19.

The chain has TRBV6-5 and TRBJ2-7; 11 bases match TRBD2. The germline V gene encodes CDR1 MNHEY and CDR2 SVGAGI. The CDR3 runs 15 residues. V trimming: 5 bases; J trimming: 4 bases; junction bases outside the gene matches: 7. DNA of the CDR3: TGTGCCAGCAGTAAACTAGCGGGAGCGGGGTACGAGCAGTACTTC. Protein sequence: CASSKLAGAGYEQYF.

The chain employs TRBV10-3 and TRBJ1-5, with 10 bases matching TRBD1. CDR1 and CDR2 (germline): ENHRY, SYGVKD. V was pared by 3 bases and J by 0 bases, with 5 bases of the junction left unmatched. The CDR3 runs to 17 residues. The DNA of the CDR3 is TGTGCCATCAGTGACGGGACAGGGGACCATAGCAATCAGCCCCAGCATTTT. It codes for CAISDGTGDHSNQPQHF.

The V gene is TRBV5-5, the J gene TRBJ2-3, with 7 positions matching TRBD1. The CDR3 contains 16 residues. Per the germline V gene, CDR1 is SGHKS and CDR2 is YYEKEE (reference sequence). The ends lost 5 bases at V and 2 bases at J; junction bases unmatched: 11. CDR3 in DNA: TGTGCCAGCAGGCGACAGGGATCCGTCTACACAGATACGCAGTATTTT. The encoded protein is CASRRQGSVYTDTQYF.

Only a few counts were recorded for this clone. The chain has TRBV30 and TRBJ2-2; D possibly corresponds to TRBD1 (6 bases). The germline V and J ends were trimmed by 2 bases and 7 bases, with 8 bases remaining between them. The V gene's germline CDR1 is GTSNPN and CDR2 SVGIG (reference sequence). This CDR3 has 12 amino acids. The DNA of the CDR3 is TGTGCCTGGAGTCAAGGGGGCGGGGAGCTGTTTTTT. It specifies CAWSQGGGELFF.

The chain employs TRBV27 and TRBJ2-7, with 8 bases identical to TRBD2. The V gene's germline CDR1 is MNHEY and CDR2 SMNVEV (reference sequence). The trim removed 5 bases at V and 6 bases at J, leaving 6 bases unmatched. The CDR3 consists of 13 residues. CDR3 nucleotide sequence: TGTGCCAGCAGTGGTAGCGGGATAGGCGAGCAGTACTTC. The encoded protein is CASSGSGIGEQYF.

The gene calls are TRBV14 and TRBJ1-4; no definite D call. V lost 1 base to trimming and J lost 1 base, with 7 bases between them. The CDR3 length is 15 residues. CDR1 and CDR2 from the germline V gene are SGHDN and FVKESK. CDR3 bases: TGTGCCAGCAGCCAAGGGGCAGGAACTAATGAAAAACTGTTTTTT. This gives the protein CASSQGAGTNEKLFF.

The CDR3 DNA sequence: TGTGCCTGGAGTGCCCGCCGGGACAGCGAGCAGTACGTC. Its translation: CAWSARRDSEQYV. The V call is TRBV30, the J call TRBJ2-7; 7 bases map to TRBD1. The CDR3 contains 13 residues. Germline lookup yields CDR1 GTSNPN and CDR2 SVGIG (reference sequence). The V gene end was trimmed by 1 base and the J gene end by 6 bases; junction bases not matched to a gene: 6.

The gene calls are TRBV5-1 and TRBJ2-5, with 8 positions matching TRBD2. The germline V gene encodes CDR1 SGHRS and CDR2 YFSETQ. With 3 bases clipped from V and 4 bases from J, the junction kept 20 bases outside the gene matches. The CDR3 loop spans 19 amino acids. CDR3 in DNA: TGCGCCAGCAGCTCGGGTCCCCTTACCAGCGGGAGTTTGGTAGAGACCCAGTACTTC. Translated, it gives CASSSGPLTSGSLVETQYF.

This clone was seen only once. The chain links TRBV6-2 or TRBV6-3 to TRBJ1-5; D not resolved. Germline-derived CDR1 and CDR2 are MNHEY and SVGEGT. The CDR3 has 14 amino acids. V dropped 0 bases and J dropped 0 bases, with 3 bases sitting between them. The CDR3 protein is CASSYSSSNQPQHF. CDR3 in DNA: TGTGCCAGCAGTTACTCTAGTAGCAATCAGCCCCAGCATTTT.

The table lists this clone with a count of one. This chain joins TRBV3-1 (or the pseudogene TRBV3-2) and TRBJ1-5; D is ambiguous. Trimming left V 0 bases short and J 2 bases short, with 8 bases between. The length of the CDR3 is 15 residues. CDR1 is LGHDT and CDR2 is YNNKEL in the germline V gene (reference sequence). CDR3: CASSQEAYGNQPQHF. CDR3 DNA sequence: TGTGCCAGCAGCCAAGAAGCATACGGCAATCAGCCCCAGCATTTT.

The CDR3 loop is CASSVEPGYEQYF. The CDR3 DNA is TGTGCCAGCAGCGTAGAGCCGGGATACGAGCAGTACTTC. The chain links TRBV9 to TRBJ2-7, with D maybe TRBD2 (5 bases). There are 13 residues in the CDR3. V was shortened by 0 bases and J by 4 bases, with 8 bases between the two germline ends. CDR1 and CDR2 from the germline V gene are SGDLS and YYNGEE.

This clone was detected once. The chain employs TRBV18 and TRBJ2-1; TRBD1 matches at 8 bases. CDR1 is KGHSH, CDR2 LQKENI, per germline. The trim removed 2 bases at V and 7 bases at J, leaving 13 bases unmatched. The CDR3 extends over 17 amino acids. The CDR3 reads CASSPGLTDRDWNEQFF. For the CDR3, the DNA is TGTGCCAGCTCACCAGGGTTGACGGACAGGGATTGGAATGAGCAGTTCTTC.

This chain connects TRBV3-1 (or the pseudogene TRBV3-2) to TRBJ1-1, with D possibly matching TRBD1 (5 bases). V was clipped by 1 base and J by 5 bases, with 11 bases between them. Germline values: CDR1 LGHDT, CDR2 YNNKEL (reference sequence). There are 14 residues in the CDR3. The CDR3 reads CASSQVGGGTEAFF. The CDR3 DNA follows: TGTGCCAGCAGCCAAGTCGGCGGGGGGACTGAAGCTTTCTTT.

The V gene is TRBV11-1, the J gene TRBJ2-7; 9 nucleotides line up with TRBD1. CDR1 and CDR2 (germline): SGHAT, FQDESV (reference sequence). With 1 base clipped from V and 3 bases from J, the junction kept 7 bases outside the gene matches. The CDR3 is 16 residues long. The CDR3 DNA is TGTGCCAGCAGCTTAGGGCCCCCGGGACAGGGCTACGAGCAGTACTTC. The encoded protein is CASSLGPPGQGYEQYF.

The J gene is TRBJ2-1, the V gene TRBV24-1, with 9 bases fitting TRBD1. The ends lost 3 bases at V and 6 bases at J; junction bases unmatched: 20. The germline gives CDR1 KGHDR, CDR2 SFDVKD. CDR3 size: 20 residues. In DNA form, the CDR3 reads TGTGCCACCAGTGATGTGACTATCATGGGACAGGGCAAAACCACCAATGAGCAGTTCTTC. It encodes CATSDVTIMGQGKTTNEQFF.

J is TRBJ2-3 and V is TRBV15; D is possibly TRBD2 (5 bases). The CDR3 covers 14 residues. The germline V and J ends were trimmed by 3 bases and 7 bases, with 14 bases remaining between them. In germline, CDR1 is LNHNV, CDR2 YYDKDF (reference sequence). The CDR3 coding sequence is TGTGCCACCAGCAGGGCGGACTTCTCGAATACGCAGTATTTT. It specifies CATSRADFSNTQYF.